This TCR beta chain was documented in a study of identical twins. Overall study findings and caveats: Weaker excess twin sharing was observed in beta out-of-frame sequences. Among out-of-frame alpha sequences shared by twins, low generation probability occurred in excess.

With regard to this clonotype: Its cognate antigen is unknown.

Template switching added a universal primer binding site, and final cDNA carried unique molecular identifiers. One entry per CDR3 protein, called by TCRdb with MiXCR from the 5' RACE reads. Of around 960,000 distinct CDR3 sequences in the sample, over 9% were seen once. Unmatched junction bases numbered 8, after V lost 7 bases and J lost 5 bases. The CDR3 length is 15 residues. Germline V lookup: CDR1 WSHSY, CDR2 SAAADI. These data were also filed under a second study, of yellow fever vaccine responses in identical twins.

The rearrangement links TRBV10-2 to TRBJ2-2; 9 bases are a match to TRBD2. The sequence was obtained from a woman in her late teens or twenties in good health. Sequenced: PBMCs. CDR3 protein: CASTGGAGGTGELFF. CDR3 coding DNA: TGCGCCAGCACCGGTGGTGCGGGGGGGACCGGGGAGCTGTTTTTT.